This paragraph covers one T cell receptor (beta chain) sequence. Its antigen is not known. This sample stems from a study of cytomegalovirus exposure and HLA in healthy donors. The V end lost 0 bases, the J end lost 5 bases, and 8 bases lay between the germline ends. There are 13 residues in the CDR3. Looked up from germline, CDR1 is SGDLS and CDR2 is YYNGEE. Regarding the study as a whole: Based on reports, TCR beta sequences accurately predicted HLA-A and HLA-B alleles for most subjects.

A multiplex PCR was run with 60 Vbeta primers and 13 Jbeta primers. Libraries were prepared by immunoSEQ multiplex PCR; TCRdb keeps only in-frame clonotypes and omits some of them. This table holds about 130,000 clones, roughly 77% found once. This receptor was obtained from a woman aged 40 to 55 in good health and CMV-seropositive. The genes are TRBV9 and TRBJ1-1; no clear D gene. The sample consisted of PBMCs. In DNA, the CDR3 is TGTGCCAGCAGCGTAGAGGGCGGGACTGAAGCTTTCTTT. Protein: CASSVEGGTEAFF.